What follows are 18 T cell receptor beta chains derived from one specimen sequenced in a study of T cell responses to AZD1222 COVID-19 vaccine. Assay used: immunoSEQ multiplex PCR; TCRdb lists only in-frame clones, some missing. The table shows 180,000 or so clones, with roughly 94% occurring only once. The material sequenced was peripheral blood, taken on day 0 of AZD1222 vaccination. These receptors were taken from an adult in good health.

The V gene is TRBV15, the J gene TRBJ2-5; D is undetermined. V lost 0 bases and J lost 3, with 5 bases in between. In germline, CDR1 is LNHNV, CDR2 YYDKDF (reference sequence). The CDR3 runs 13 residues. CDR3 sequence: CATSRDGEETQYF. The DNA of the CDR3 is TGTGCCACCAGCAGAGATGGGGAAGAGACCCAGTACTTC. Based on the CDR3 plus reference TRBV15 and TRBJ2-5, the full variable domain is DAMVIQNPRYQVTQFGKPVTLSCSQTLNHNVMYWYQQKSSQAPKLLFHYYDKDFNNEADTPDNFQSRRPNTSFCFLDIRSPGLGDTAMYLCATSRDGEETQYFGPGTRLLVL.

The rearrangement uses TRBV27 and TRBJ1-1, with D possibly matching TRBD1 (6 bases). Germline CDR1 MNHEY, CDR2 SMNVEV (reference sequence). The CDR3 runs 15 residues. Trimming removed 4 bases from V and 1 base from J, with 13 bases in between. CDR3 DNA: TGTGCCAGCAGTTCCACAGGGACTAAGAACACTGAAGCTTTCTTT. It encodes CASSSTGTKNTEAFF.

CDR3 in DNA: TGTGCCTGGAGTGTAGGAACGGGGCGGAACACTGAAGCTTTCTTT. Residues: CAWSVGTGRNTEAFF. This sequence joins TRBV30 and TRBJ1-1; D perhaps matches TRBD1 (5 bases). The CDR3 sequence is 15 residues long. Trimming stripped 0 bases from V and 1 base from J, with 12 bases between. Germline V gene lookup returns CDR1 GTSNPN and CDR2 SVGIG (reference sequence).

This CDR3 reads CAWSAGTVGGYTF. For the CDR3, the DNA is TGTGCCTGGAGCGCCGGGACAGTTGGAGGCTACACCTTC. The V and J genes are TRBV30 and TRBJ1-2, with 7 bases that match TRBD1. With 3 bases clipped from V and 8 bases from J, the junction kept 9 bases outside the gene matches. From germline, CDR1 is GTSNPN and CDR2 SVGIG (reference sequence). This CDR3 is built from 13 residues.

The table lists this clone with a few counts. This chain uses TRBV10-1 with TRBJ2-2; no clear D gene. CDR1 and CDR2 (germline): WNHNN, SYGVQD (reference sequence). The V end was cut by 10 bases, the J end by 7 bases, with 13 bases between. This CDR3 spans 12 amino acids. The CDR3 nucleotides read TGCGCCATCTCTCTAGTTGGCGGGGAGCTGTTTTTT. Translated: CAISLVGGELFF.

This chain connects TRBV7-9 to TRBJ1-3; TRBD1 aligns across 8 bases. Losses at the gene ends were 5 bases for V and 4 bases for J; bases not matched to a gene: 4. The CDR3 sequence is 14 residues long. Germline V gives CDR1 SEHNR, CDR2 FQNEAQ (reference sequence). The CDR3 reads CASSPDRGGNTIYF. The CDR3 nucleotides are TGTGCCAGCAGCCCCGACAGGGGCGGAAACACCATATATTTT.

The V gene is TRBV5-6, the J gene TRBJ1-1; D remains ambiguous. Per the germline V gene, CDR1 is SGHDT and CDR2 is YYEEEE. The CDR3 runs 15 residues. With 2 bases removed from V and 1 base from J, the gap between germline ends came to 12 bases. The CDR3 DNA reads TGTGCCAGCAGCTTTCTAGGCAGCTCGAACACTGAAGCTTTCTTT. It yields the protein CASSFLGSSNTEAFF.

V gene TRBV11-3 combines with J gene TRBJ2-1, with 8 bases identical to TRBD1. Germline loops: CDR1 SGHNT, CDR2 YENEEA. The CDR3 runs 13 residues. V was clipped by 6 bases and J by 6 bases; unmatched bases: 4. The chain's CDR3 is CASRGQGANEQFF. In nucleotides, the CDR3 is TGTGCCAGCAGGGGTCAGGGGGCCAATGAGCAGTTCTTC.

This clone has only a few counts. The genes are TRBV19 and TRBJ1-2, with no clear D. The CDR3 sequence is 13 residues long. V was cut by 3 bases and J by 8 bases, with 13 bases left in between. CDR1 is LNHDA, CDR2 SQIVND, per germline (reference sequence). The CDR3 loop is CASSIVTVGGYTF. Here the CDR3 DNA reads TGTGCCAGTAGTATTGTTACAGTGGGAGGCTACACCTTC.

The chain couples TRBV27 to TRBJ2-7; 7 nucleotides line up with TRBD1. This CDR3 is 15 amino acids long. After removal of 8 bases from V and 3 bases from J, the junction contained 13 bases not matched to a gene. Germline CDR1 is MNHEY and CDR2 is SMNVEV (reference sequence). DNA of the CDR3: TGTGCCAGCTCACGCATAGACAGGGTGGGCTACGAGCAGTACTTC. Protein sequence: CASSRIDRVGYEQYF.

Note on this clone: The same CDR3 also results from other DNA sequences found in this sample. The V call is TRBV30, the J call TRBJ1-5; weak D call: TRBD1 (5 bases). Looked up from germline, CDR1 is GTSNPN and CDR2 is SVGIG (reference sequence). This CDR3 has 13 amino acids. V was cut by 0 bases and J by 4 bases, with 7 bases left in between. CDR3 bases: TGTGCCTGGAGTGTACGGGGGAATCAGCCCCAGCATTTT. Translating it yields CAWSVRGNQPQHF.

The chain carries TRBV6-5 and TRBJ1-2; unclear D gene. CDR1 and CDR2 (germline): MNHEY, SVGAGI. V shed 6 bases and J shed 11 bases, with 16 bases lying between them. This CDR3 has 12 residues. CDR3 loop: CASSPRSPHYTF. CDR3 coding DNA: TGTGCCAGCAGCCCACGGTCTCCCCATTACACCTTC.

This clone was counted only a few times. V gene TRBV6-5 combines with J gene TRBJ2-7; 7 bases agree with TRBD2. J lost 0 bases, V lost 7 bases, and 6 bases had no gene match. From germline, CDR1 is MNHEY and CDR2 SVGAGI. This CDR3 contains 14 residues. CDR3 loop: CASKSTSVSYEQYF. DNA for the CDR3: TGTGCCAGCAAATCAACTAGCGTCTCCTACGAGCAGTACTTC.

The chain is built from TRBV5-8 and TRBJ1-2, with 7 bases identical to TRBD1. Germline assignment: CDR1 SGHTS and CDR2 YDEGEE. V lost 0 bases and J lost 0; bases outside the gene matches: 5. The CDR3 extends over 16 amino acids. CDR3 sequence: CASSLGDRSANYGYTF. The CDR3 DNA is TGTGCCAGCAGCTTGGGGGACAGATCAGCTAACTATGGCTACACCTTC.

The chain carries TRBV5-4 and TRBJ2-7; TRBD2 matches 11 bases. The CDR3 length is 16 residues. V was pared by 3 bases and J by 5 bases, with 10 bases of the junction left unmatched. Germline V CDR1 and CDR2: SGHNT, YYREEE (reference sequence). The CDR3 sequence is CASSWTSGPPPDEQYF. The CDR3 nucleotides are TGTGCCAGCAGCTGGACTAGCGGGCCGCCCCCGGACGAGCAGTACTTC. The full variable domain, rest sourced from reference TRBV5-4 and TRBJ2-7, is ETGVTQSPTHLIKTRGQQVTLRCSSQSGHNTVSWYQQALGQGPQFIFQYYREEENGRGNFPPRFSGLQFPNYSSELNVNALELDDSALYLCASSWTSGPPPDEQYFGPGTRLTVT.

The chain carries TRBV5-1 and TRBJ2-1; 8 bases agree with TRBD1. This CDR3 has 13 amino acids. The trim removed 4 bases at V and 6 bases at J, leaving 3 bases unmatched. Germline assignment: CDR1 SGHRS and CDR2 YFSETQ. CDR3 in DNA: TGCGCCAGCAGCAGAGGGACAGGCAATGAGCAGTTCTTC. Its protein product is CASSRGTGNEQFF.

The J gene is TRBJ1-4, the V gene TRBV5-5; TRBD1 is a possible D gene (5 bases). The V end lost 5 bases, the J end lost 3 bases, and 11 bases lay between the germline ends. The CDR3 has 14 residues. Germline V gives CDR1 SGHKS, CDR2 YYEKEE (reference sequence). The CDR3 DNA follows: TGTGCCAGCAGGGACGGGACCGCTAATGAAAAACTGTTTTTT. As protein: CASRDGTANEKLFF. Using reference TRBV5-5 and TRBJ1-4 for the parts outside the CDR3, the full variable domain is DAGVTQSPTHLIKTRGQQVTLRCSPISGHKSVSWYQQVLGQGPQFIFQYYEKEERGRGNFPDRFSARQFPNYSSELNVNALLLGDSALYLCASRDGTANEKLFFGSGTQLSVL.

The rearrangement joins TRBV5-4 to TRBJ2-2, with unresolved D. The CDR3 totals 14 residues. CDR1 is SGHNT and CDR2 is YYREEE in the germline V gene (reference sequence). The V end was cut by 1 base, the J end by 1 base, with 5 bases between. CDR3 protein: CASSLPGNTGELFF. CDR3 DNA sequence: TGTGCCAGCAGCTTGCCCGGGAACACCGGGGAGCTGTTTTTT.